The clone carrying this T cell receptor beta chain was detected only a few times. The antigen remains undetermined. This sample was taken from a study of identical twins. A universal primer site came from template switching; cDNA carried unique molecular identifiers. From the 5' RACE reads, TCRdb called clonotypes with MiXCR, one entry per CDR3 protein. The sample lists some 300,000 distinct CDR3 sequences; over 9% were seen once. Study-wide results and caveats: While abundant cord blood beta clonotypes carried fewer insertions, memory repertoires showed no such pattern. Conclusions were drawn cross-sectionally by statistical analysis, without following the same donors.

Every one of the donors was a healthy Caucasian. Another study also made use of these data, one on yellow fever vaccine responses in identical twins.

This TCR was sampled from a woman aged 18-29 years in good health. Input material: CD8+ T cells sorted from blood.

In DNA, the CDR3 is TGCAGTGCTAGGGAACCGGGACAGGGATATTCACCCCTCCACTTT. This translates into CSAREPGQGYSPLHF. The genes are TRBV20-1 and TRBJ1-6; 9 bases are shared with TRBD1. The CDR3 is 15 residues long. Germline CDR1 and CDR2: DFQATT and SNEGSKA (reference sequence). The V and J ends lost 3 bases and 8 bases, in that order; junction bases with no gene match: 8.